The rows below give T cell receptor beta chains drawn from one sample of a study of T cell changes during pregnancy in multiple sclerosis. Some clones are missing from TCRdb's copy, which holds only in-frame ones; the method was immunoSEQ multiplex PCR. The sample holds more than 85,000 clones, around 93% seen once. The sample was peripheral blood, taken in the third trimester of pregnancy. The receptor set was obtained from a female donor in good health, enrolled as a control in a pregnancy study. The CDR3 runs from the conserved cysteine through the conserved F or W.

V gene: TRBV2
J gene: TRBJ1-4
CDR3 protein: CASSEVSVEKLFF

V gene: TRBV4-1
J gene: TRBJ2-7
CDR3 protein: CASSQEVRLVREGSYEQYF

V gene: TRBV10-1
J gene: TRBJ2-1
CDR3 protein: CASSGDSSYNEQFF

V gene: TRBV6-5
J gene: TRBJ1-2
CDR3 protein: CASRSGYGYTF

V gene: TRBV28
J gene: TRBJ2-1
CDR3 protein: CASSPGWGGYNEQFF

V gene: TRBV28
J gene: TRBJ1-1
CDR3 protein: CASSYSSMNTEAFF

V gene: TRBV9
J gene: TRBJ2-2
CDR3 protein: CASSVDRAEKNTGELFF

V gene: TRBV4-2
J gene: TRBJ1-1
CDR3 protein: CASSQPYVGAAGTEAFF

V gene: TRBV5-1
J gene: TRBJ1-1
CDR3 protein: CASSSDRANTEAFF

V gene: TRBV2
J gene: TRBJ2-1
CDR3 protein: CASNDDREFTGINEQFF

V gene: TRBV18
J gene: TRBJ1-5
CDR3 protein: CASSPGGDQPQHF

V gene: TRBV28
J gene: TRBJ2-7
CDR3 protein: CASSVPSGAYYEQYF

V gene: TRBV10-3
J gene: TRBJ2-1
CDR3 protein: CAISEDRSSYNEQFF

V gene: TRBV14
J gene: TRBJ2-1
CDR3 protein: CASSRKQGADEQFF

V gene: TRBV9
J gene: TRBJ2-5
CDR3 protein: CASSVAGLAGETQYF

V gene: TRBV5-1
J gene: TRBJ2-5
CDR3 protein: CASTGRVEVTQYF

V gene: TRBV5-1
J gene: TRBJ2-3
CDR3 protein: CASSLDTSGNTQYF

V gene: TRBV28
J gene: TRBJ1-1
CDR3 protein: CASSFRQGGRTFF